A selection of T cell receptor beta chains follows, all from one sample in a study of shared clonotypes between healthy human individuals. Measured with immunoSEQ multiplex PCR; TCRdb has only the in-frame clones, and not every one. The table includes about 680,000 clones, 92% detected once. Sequencing was done on a sample of naive CD8+ T cells sorted from blood. Receptors were obtained from a man aged 30-40 years in good health. Each CDR3 is given without its conserved first and last residue. The D gene is left open where the match is weak. Where a row states a size, it is once, few, many or the class of an expanded clone; other rows omit it.

NA,TRBV10-2,once,TRBJ2-7,ASSEWGRGYEQY
TRBD2,TRBV5-1,once,TRBJ2-1,ASIGGGIEQF
TRBD2,TRBV28,NA,TRBJ2-1,ASSFGGTSGSPYNEQF
NA,TRBV7-9,NA,TRBJ1-5,ASSLSRTDSNQPQH
NA,TRBV27,NA,TRBJ2-7,ASGTFRQAYEQY
TRBD1,TRBV5-8,NA,TRBJ1-2,ASSPWTGKVGYGYT
NA,TRBV7-9,NA,TRBJ1-1,ASSSTRAEAF
NA,TRBV12-5,NA,TRBJ2-7,ASGSTGGLAPYEQY
TRBD1,TRBV6-1,NA,TRBJ2-2,ASRQGTGELF
NA,TRBV7-8,NA,TRBJ1-2,ASSLLSGNYGYT
NA,TRBV29-1,NA,TRBJ2-2,SAPTMAGELF
NA,TRBV11-3,NA,TRBJ2-7,ASSLDLWVNRYEQY
NA,TRBV15,NA,TRBJ1-5,ATSTTRGRSNQPQH
NA,TRBV29-1,NA,TRBJ2-2,SVEQPAGELF
NA,TRBV6-5,NA,TRBJ2-1,ASSYSTSYNEQF
TRBD2,TRBV7-8,NA,TRBJ2-5,ASSLALAGVGETQY
NA,TRBV7-9,NA,TRBJ2-1,ASSSPTGSSYNEQF
TRBD1,TRBV5-4,NA,TRBJ1-1,ASRDRVRNTEAF
NA,TRBV10-3,NA,TRBJ2-7,AISSGGTYEQY
NA,TRBV6-4,NA,TRBJ2-3,ASSEGVGRDTQY
TRBD2,TRBV6-5,NA,TRBJ2-7,ASSLSGRAAYEQY
NA,TRBV28,NA,TRBJ1-2,ASSPKGVFYGYT
NA,TRBV28,NA,TRBJ1-1,ASSFGPGLNTEAF
NA,TRBV27,NA,TRBJ1-5,ASSFGGHIQPQH
NA,TRBV27,NA,TRBJ1-1,ASSYSGTEAF
NA,TRBV28,NA,TRBJ2-7,ASSLLTGDSAYEQY
NA,TRBV9,NA,TRBJ1-5,ASSAHTVGRFSNQPQH
TRBD2,TRBV7-6,NA,TRBJ2-1,ASSLAVSGSYNEQF
NA,TRBV6-6,NA,TRBJ2-7,ASEGSGRVYEQY
TRBD2,TRBV11-2,NA,TRBJ2-1,AGSPAGDSYNEQF
NA,TRBV27,NA,TRBJ2-2,ASSLSMTGELF
NA,TRBV5-6,once,TRBJ2-3,ASSQVTDTQY
TRBD2,TRBV27,NA,TRBJ2-3,ASSSGTSGRTDTQY
NA,TRBV11-2,NA,TRBJ2-5,ASTPWGEKETQY
NA,TRBV10-3,NA,TRBJ2-3,AISEQGGTDTQY
NA,TRBV10-3,NA,TRBJ1-4,AIRDDSNEKLF
NA,TRBV5-8,NA,TRBJ2-3,ASSLPGWTDTQY
NA,TRBV6-5,NA,TRBJ2-2,ASSYGVAGELF
NA,TRBV7-9,NA,TRBJ2-1,ASLDYAHNEQF
NA,TRBV19,NA,TRBJ1-5,ASSTEQGVGQPQH
NA,TRBV4-2,NA,TRBJ2-3,ASSQEQAPLADTQY
NA,TRBV5-6,once,TRBJ1-2,ASSFGGIRGGYT
NA,TRBV27,once,TRBJ2-3,ASSARTDTQY
TRBD1,TRBV30,NA,TRBJ2-3,AWTSGTGRTDTQY
TRBD2,TRBV2,NA,TRBJ2-5,ASRLAGARETQY
NA,TRBV30,NA,TRBJ1-5,AWSPPLGASWPQH
TRBD2,TRBV7-9,NA,TRBJ2-7,ASSSRGTSGYEQY
NA,TRBV27,NA,TRBJ2-7,ASSLSTDLSYEQY
NA,TRBV29-1,NA,TRBJ2-2,SVGQYTGELF
TRBD1,TRBV11-2,NA,TRBJ2-1,ASTRWTGIDNEQF
NA,TRBV5-1,NA,TRBJ1-4,ASSLDVFRDVNEKLF